Shown below are 28 T cell receptor beta chains from a single sample sequenced in a study of blood T cell repertoires in COVID-19. The protocol was immunoSEQ multiplex PCR, while the TCRdb copy is restricted to in-frame clones and leaves out a portion. The sample lists 90,000 or so clones, about nine tenths occurring once. The sample was peripheral blood. All receptors derive from a man aged 55 to 70 with COVID-19, enrolled during active disease.

The rearrangement uses TRBV19 and TRBJ1-6; 9 bases line up with TRBD1. This CDR3 has 15 amino acids. Germline V gene data show CDR1 as LNHDA and CDR2 as SQIVND (reference sequence). V was pared by 10 bases and J by 5 bases, with 9 bases of the junction left unmatched. The DNA of the CDR3 is TGTGCCACCAAACAGGGGGCTGGTGATAATTCACCCCTCCACTTT. It encodes CATKQGAGDNSPLHF.

This chain links TRBV5-1 with TRBJ2-2; D might be TRBD2 (5 bases). Germline loops: CDR1 SGHRS, CDR2 YFSETQ. The germline V and J ends were trimmed by 0 bases and 4 bases, with 13 bases remaining between them. The CDR3 totals 16 residues. In DNA, the CDR3 is TGCGCCAGCAGCTTGGGACGGGGATATCGCACCGGGGAGCTGTTTTTT. As protein: CASSLGRGYRTGELFF.

This clone was counted once. V gene TRBV4-2 combines with J gene TRBJ2-1, with 13 bases aligning to TRBD2. J was trimmed by 0 bases and V by 6 bases; bases with no gene match: 8. Per germline, CDR1 LGHNA and CDR2 YNFKEQ. The CDR3 extends over 18 amino acids. CDR3 region: CASRRGLAGEISYNEQFF. The CDR3 DNA follows: TGTGCCAGCAGACGAGGACTAGCGGGGGAGATCTCCTACAATGAGCAGTTCTTC.

The chain combines TRBV7-9 with TRBJ1-2; TRBD1 agrees at 7 bases. Germline-derived CDR1 and CDR2 are SEHNR and FQNEAQ (reference sequence). The CDR3 consists of 15 residues. The trim removed 5 bases at V and 3 bases at J, leaving 9 bases unmatched. The CDR3: CASSTSGTEDYGYTF. The CDR3 DNA sequence: TGTGCCAGCAGCACCTCCGGGACAGAGGACTATGGCTACACCTTC.

The genes are TRBV19 and TRBJ2-1; no definite D call. Trimming left V 6 bases short and J 9 bases short, with 15 bases between. The CDR3 sequence is 13 residues long. The germline gives CDR1 LNHDA, CDR2 SQIVND (reference sequence). As DNA, the CDR3 is TGTGCCAGTAGGCCGACATCCTCTCGTGAGCAGTTCTTC. This gives the protein CASRPTSSREQFF.

The chain uses TRBV19 and TRBJ2-1; 11 nucleotides agree with TRBD2. Trimming took 2 bases from V and 4 from J; bases not matched to a gene: 4. The CDR3 extends over 16 amino acids. CDR1 and CDR2 (germline): LNHDA, SQIVND (reference sequence). The CDR3 loop is CASSIRLAGTYNEQFF. The CDR3, as DNA: TGTGCCAGTAGTATACGACTAGCGGGAACATACAATGAGCAGTTCTTC.

V usage is TRBV5-1 and J usage is TRBJ1-1; 7 bases line up with TRBD1. CDR3 size: 16 residues. Germline trimming cut 3 bases from V and 4 bases from J; bases unmatched to any gene: 12. Germline V gene sequence: CDR1 SGHRS, CDR2 YFSETQ. The CDR3 loop reads CASSSDRASMGTEAFF. As DNA, the CDR3 is TGCGCCAGCAGCTCCGACAGGGCAAGTATGGGCACTGAAGCTTTCTTT.

This chain uses TRBV30 with TRBJ1-1; the D is unclear. Germline lookup yields CDR1 GTSNPN and CDR2 SVGIG (reference sequence). V dropped 0 bases and J dropped 2 bases, with 4 bases sitting between them. The CDR3 consists of 12 residues. The CDR3 nucleotides read TGTGCCTGGAGTGTCCCTAACACTGAAGCTTTCTTT. Protein: CAWSVPNTEAFF.

This clone was counted only a few times. The chain couples TRBV19 to TRBJ1-5; D call uncertain. The CDR3 runs to 17 residues. With 7 bases removed from V and 0 bases from J, the gap between germline ends came to 19 bases. Germline V lookup: CDR1 LNHDA, CDR2 SQIVND (reference sequence). The CDR3 DNA reads as TGTGCCAGTACCCACCCTGGAGGACCAAATAGCAATCAGCCCCAGCATTTT. This gives the protein CASTHPGGPNSNQPQHF. The full variable domain, in which reference TRBV19 and TRBJ1-5 provide the parts outside the CDR3, is DGGITQSPKYLFRKEGQNVTLSCEQNLNHDAMYWYRQDPGQGLRLIYYSQIVNDFQKGDIAEGYSVSREKKESFPLTVTSAQKNPTAFYLCASTHPGGPNSNQPQHFGDGTRLSIL.

The chain uses TRBV3-1 (or the pseudogene TRBV3-2) and TRBJ1-4; D possibly corresponds to TRBD1 (5 bases). V dropped 8 bases and J dropped 7 bases, with 14 bases sitting between them. This CDR3 has 13 amino acids. CDR1 and CDR2 from the germline V gene are LGHDT and YNNKEL (reference sequence). The CDR3 DNA reads as TGTGCCAGCCGGGGGGTCGAGGGTGAAAAACTGTTTTTT. This encodes CASRGVEGEKLFF.

The chain combines TRBV5-1 with TRBJ2-5; 12 positions match TRBD2. Germline trimming cut 2 bases from V and 5 bases from J; bases unmatched to any gene: 7. This CDR3 has 16 amino acids. In germline, CDR1 is SGHRS, CDR2 YFSETQ. CDR3 region: CASSFTSGRSGETQYF. DNA for the CDR3: TGCGCCAGCAGCTTTACTAGCGGGAGGTCCGGGGAGACCCAGTACTTC.

The CDR3 protein is CASSVGIGTGSPGEQYF. In DNA form, the CDR3 reads TGTGCCAGCAGCGTAGGGATCGGGACAGGGTCTCCTGGCGAGCAGTACTTC. The V gene is TRBV9, the J gene TRBJ2-7; TRBD1 aligns across 9 bases. The J segment lost 6 bases and the V segment lost 0 bases, leaving 13 bases of the junction unmatched. Germline V CDR1 and CDR2: SGDLS, YYNGEE. The CDR3 runs 17 residues.

A remark on this clone: Other nucleotide sequences in the sample specify the same CDR3. The chain links TRBV11-3 to TRBJ2-1; TRBD2 agrees at 9 bases. Germline V gene data show CDR1 as SGHNT and CDR2 as YENEEA. The CDR3 loop spans 16 amino acids. J gave up 4 bases and V 4 bases, and 8 bases lay outside the gene matches. CDR3 DNA: TGTGCCAGCAGCTCCGACCCTAGCGGGAAATACAATGAGCAGTTCTTC. The encoded protein is CASSSDPSGKYNEQFF.

This clone was detected only once. J is TRBJ2-1 and V is TRBV14, with 16 bases aligning to TRBD2. Trimming at V came to 4 bases and at J to 0 bases, leaving 9 bases not matched to a gene. This CDR3 is built from 20 residues. Germline CDR1 SGHDN, CDR2 FVKESK. The CDR3: CASSLGTSGRARRSYNEQFF. The CDR3, as DNA: TGTGCCAGCAGCCTTGGGACTAGCGGGAGGGCCAGGCGCTCCTACAATGAGCAGTTCTTC.

This chain joins TRBV4-1 and TRBJ2-5, with 10 positions matching TRBD2. Germline V gene data show CDR1 as MGHRA and CDR2 as YSYEKL. The CDR3 consists of 17 residues. Losses at the gene ends were 3 bases for V and 5 bases for J; bases not matched to a gene: 12. The CDR3 DNA reads as TGCGCCAGCAGCCACCTCCTGGGAGCGGGAGGGCAGGAGACCCAGTACTTC. Encoded protein: CASSHLLGAGGQETQYF.

The V and J genes are TRBV30 and TRBJ1-1; unclear D gene. In germline, CDR1 is GTSNPN, CDR2 SVGIG (reference sequence). V dropped 0 bases and J dropped 4 bases, with 6 bases sitting between them. This CDR3 has 12 amino acids. The CDR3 sequence is CAWSVWSTEAFF. The DNA for the CDR3 is TGTGCCTGGAGTGTATGGAGCACTGAAGCTTTCTTT.

In its sample, this clone was seen a few times. V gene TRBV10-3 combines with J gene TRBJ2-7; 10 positions match TRBD2. Germline trimming cut 6 bases from V and 1 base from J; bases unmatched to any gene: 15. The CDR3 has 18 amino acids. CDR1 ENHRY and CDR2 SYGVKD come from the germline V gene. CDR3 sequence reads: CAIRQEKSLAGMSYEQYF. The DNA of the CDR3 is TGTGCCATCAGACAAGAAAAATCACTAGCGGGAATGTCCTACGAGCAGTACTTC.

The genes are TRBV27 and TRBJ2-1; 10 nucleotides align to TRBD2. Trimming cost V 3 bases and J 4 bases; bases outside gene matches: 3. CDR3 length equals 15 residues. The germline V gene has CDR1 MNHEY and CDR2 SMNVEV (reference sequence). CDR3 coding DNA: TGTGCCAGCAGTTTGGGACTAGCGTCGTACAATGAGCAGTTCTTC. Its translation: CASSLGLASYNEQFF.

The chain's CDR3 is CASSSTGGAYNSPLHF. DNA of the CDR3: TGTGCCAGCAGCTCCACAGGGGGCGCCTATAATTCACCCCTCCACTTT. The rearrangement joins TRBV3-1 (or the pseudogene TRBV3-2) to TRBJ1-6; 9 bases map to TRBD1. Germline CDR1 and CDR2: LGHDT and YNNKEL (reference sequence). V was pared by 5 bases and J by 2 bases, with 4 bases of the junction left unmatched. The CDR3 is made up of 16 amino acids.

The rearrangement joins TRBV18 to TRBJ2-2; 9 bases match TRBD2. Germline-derived CDR1 and CDR2 are KGHSH and LQKENI. The CDR3 loop spans 15 amino acids. With V trimmed by 3 bases and J by 6 bases, 5 bases remained unmatched. CDR3 amino acids: CASSPGAGGAGELFF. The DNA of the CDR3 is TGTGCCAGCTCACCGGGAGCGGGAGGTGCCGGGGAGCTGTTTTTT.

This chain links TRBV6-5 with TRBJ2-7, with TRBD1 identical over 8 bases. The CDR3 covers 13 residues. Unmatched junction bases numbered 5, after V lost 4 bases and J lost 6 bases. From germline, CDR1 is MNHEY and CDR2 SVGAGI. CDR3 DNA: TGTGCCAGCAGTTCACCTACAGGGGGCGAGCAGTACTTC. Translation gives CASSSPTGGEQYF.

The CDR3 region has the DNA TGCGCCAGCAGCTTTGGCCCGAACACCGGGGAGCTGTTTTTT. It translates to CASSFGPNTGELFF. This sequence joins TRBV5-1 and TRBJ2-2, with no clear D. CDR1 is SGHRS and CDR2 is YFSETQ in the germline V gene. V dropped 2 bases and J dropped 0 bases, with 5 bases sitting between them. There are 14 residues in the CDR3. Full variable domain (outside the CDR3, taken from reference TRBV5-1 and TRBJ2-2): KAGVTQTPRYLIKTRGQQVTLSCSPISGHRSVSWYQQTPGQGLQFLFEYFSETQRNKGNFPGRFSGRQFSNSRSEMNVSTLELGDSALYLCASSFGPNTGELFFGEGSRLTVL.

The V call is TRBV19, the J call TRBJ2-1; 8 nucleotides match TRBD1. The germline V gene has CDR1 LNHDA and CDR2 SQIVND (reference sequence). Germline trimming cut 4 bases from V and 3 bases from J; bases unmatched to any gene: 8. The CDR3 runs 16 residues. The CDR3 DNA follows: TGTGCCAGTAGTAACCCCGGGACAGGAGACTACAATGAGCAGTTCTTC. It is translated as CASSNPGTGDYNEQFF.

The V gene is TRBV19, the J gene TRBJ1-2, with D perhaps TRBD1 (5 bases). Trimming removed 0 bases from V and 7 bases from J, with 12 bases in between. CDR1 is LNHDA and CDR2 is SQIVND in the germline V gene (reference sequence). This CDR3 contains 14 residues. This CDR3 is CASSIDRGAGGYTF. The CDR3, as DNA: TGTGCCAGTAGTATAGATCGCGGGGCTGGTGGCTACACCTTC.

This clone was counted a few times. The rearrangement uses TRBV12-3 or TRBV12-4 and TRBJ1-2, with 9 bases lining up with TRBD1. Unmatched junction bases numbered 1, after V lost 1 base and J lost 7 bases. The CDR3 loop spans 13 amino acids. The CDR3 DNA is TGTGCCAGCAGTTTAGGGACAGGGGCTGGCTACACCTTC. Protein: CASSLGTGAGYTF.

This rearrangement joins TRBV5-6 to TRBJ2-7; D ambiguous. The CDR3 has 12 amino acids. Germline CDR1 and CDR2: SGHDT and YYEEEE. The V and J ends lost 4 bases and 4 bases respectively, with 9 bases between them. CDR3 in amino acids: CASSPGSYEQYF. In nucleotides, the CDR3 is TGTGCCAGCAGCCCCGGGTCTTACGAGCAGTACTTC.

This chain uses TRBV19 with TRBJ1-2, with 9 bases aligning to TRBD1. Germline V gives CDR1 LNHDA, CDR2 SQIVND (reference sequence). This CDR3 has 15 amino acids. V was clipped by 7 bases and J by 6 bases; unmatched bases: 12. The CDR3 coding sequence is TGTGCCAGTAACCCCTCGGACAGGGGAGGGGATGGCTACACCTTC. Its protein is CASNPSDRGGDGYTF.

This chain uses TRBV28 with TRBJ1-2, with 9 bases matching TRBD1. This CDR3 contains 16 residues. Germline loops: CDR1 MDHEN, CDR2 SYDVKM. The junction had 9 bases not matched to a gene; V was cut back by 4 bases and J by 3 bases. DNA of the CDR3: TGTGCCAGCAGTTGGACTTACAGGGGGCGCGACTATGGCTACACCTTC. Its translation: CASSWTYRGRDYGYTF.